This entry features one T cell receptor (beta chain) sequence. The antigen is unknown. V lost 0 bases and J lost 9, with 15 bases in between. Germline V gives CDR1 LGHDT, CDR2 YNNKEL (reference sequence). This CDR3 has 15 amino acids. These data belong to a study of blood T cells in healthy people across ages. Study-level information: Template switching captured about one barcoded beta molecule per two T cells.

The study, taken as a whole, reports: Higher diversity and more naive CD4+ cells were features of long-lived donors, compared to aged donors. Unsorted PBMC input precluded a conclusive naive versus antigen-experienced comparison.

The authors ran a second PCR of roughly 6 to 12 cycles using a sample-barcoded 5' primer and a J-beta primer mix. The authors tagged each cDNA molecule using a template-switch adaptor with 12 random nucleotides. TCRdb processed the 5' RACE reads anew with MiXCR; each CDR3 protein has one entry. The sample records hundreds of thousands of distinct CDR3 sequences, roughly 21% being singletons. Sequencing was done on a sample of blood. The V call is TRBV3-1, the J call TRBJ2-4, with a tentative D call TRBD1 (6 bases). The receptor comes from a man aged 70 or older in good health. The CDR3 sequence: CASSQEEARGGIQYF. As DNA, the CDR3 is TGTGCCAGCAGCCAAGAGGAGGCCCGAGGGGGCATTCAGTACTTC.